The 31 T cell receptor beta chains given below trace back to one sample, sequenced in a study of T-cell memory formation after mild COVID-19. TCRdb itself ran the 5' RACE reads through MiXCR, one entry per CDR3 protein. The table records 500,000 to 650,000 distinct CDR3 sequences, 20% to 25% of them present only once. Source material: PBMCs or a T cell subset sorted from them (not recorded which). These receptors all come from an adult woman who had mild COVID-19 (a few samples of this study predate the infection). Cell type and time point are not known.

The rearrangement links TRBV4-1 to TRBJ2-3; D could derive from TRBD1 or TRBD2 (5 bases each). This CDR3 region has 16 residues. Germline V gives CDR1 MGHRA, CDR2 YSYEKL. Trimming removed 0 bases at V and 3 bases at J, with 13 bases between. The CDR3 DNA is TGCGCCAGCAGCCAAGATGTCGGGGCAGCTACAGATACGCAGTATTTT. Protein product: CASSQDVGAATDTQYF.

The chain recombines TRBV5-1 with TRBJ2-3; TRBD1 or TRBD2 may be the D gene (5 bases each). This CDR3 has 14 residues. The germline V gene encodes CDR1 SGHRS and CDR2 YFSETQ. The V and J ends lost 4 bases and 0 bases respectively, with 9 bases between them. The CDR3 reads CASSARDSTDTQYF. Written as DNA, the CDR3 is TGCGCCAGCAGCGCCCGGGACAGCACAGATACGCAGTATTTT.

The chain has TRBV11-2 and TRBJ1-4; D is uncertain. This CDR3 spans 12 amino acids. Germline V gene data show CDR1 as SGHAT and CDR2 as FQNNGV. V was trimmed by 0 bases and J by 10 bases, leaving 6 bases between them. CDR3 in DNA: TGTGCCAGCAGCTTAGATGTCGGAAAACTGTTTTTT. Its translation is CASSLDVGKLFF.

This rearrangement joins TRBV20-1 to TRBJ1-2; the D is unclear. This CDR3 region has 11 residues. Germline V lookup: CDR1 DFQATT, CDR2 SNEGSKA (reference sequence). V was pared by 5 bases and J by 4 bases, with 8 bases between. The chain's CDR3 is CSAGTVYGYTF. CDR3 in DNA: TGCAGTGCTGGAACGGTCTATGGCTACACCTTC.

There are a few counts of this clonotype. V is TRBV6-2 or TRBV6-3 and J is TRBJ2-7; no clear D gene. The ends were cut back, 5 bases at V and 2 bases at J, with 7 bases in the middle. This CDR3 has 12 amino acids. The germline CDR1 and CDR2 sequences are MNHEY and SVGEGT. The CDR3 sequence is CASSTAPYEQYF. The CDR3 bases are TGTGCCAGCAGTACAGCCCCCTACGAGCAGTACTTC.

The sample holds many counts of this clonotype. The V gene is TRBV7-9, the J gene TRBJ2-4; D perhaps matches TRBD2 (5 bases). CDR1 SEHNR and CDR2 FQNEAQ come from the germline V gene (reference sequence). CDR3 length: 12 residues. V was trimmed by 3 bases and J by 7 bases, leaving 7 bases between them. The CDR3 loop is CASSFPGNIQYF. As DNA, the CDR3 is TGTGCCAGCAGCTTCCCGGGGAACATTCAGTACTTC.

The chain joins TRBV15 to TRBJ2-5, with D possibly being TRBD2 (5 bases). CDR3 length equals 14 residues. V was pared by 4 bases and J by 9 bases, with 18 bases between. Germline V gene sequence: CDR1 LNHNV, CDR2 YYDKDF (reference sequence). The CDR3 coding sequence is TGTGCCACCAGCATGTCGGACTCCTCCCTGGCCCAGTACTTC. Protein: CATSMSDSSLAQYF.

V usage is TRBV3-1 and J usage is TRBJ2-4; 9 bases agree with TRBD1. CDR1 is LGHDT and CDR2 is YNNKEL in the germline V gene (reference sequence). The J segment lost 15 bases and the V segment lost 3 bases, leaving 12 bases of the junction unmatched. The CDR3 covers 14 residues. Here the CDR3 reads CASSQGTGIGLGYF. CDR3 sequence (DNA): TGTGCCAGCAGCCAGGGGACAGGGATTGGCCTAGGGTACTTC.

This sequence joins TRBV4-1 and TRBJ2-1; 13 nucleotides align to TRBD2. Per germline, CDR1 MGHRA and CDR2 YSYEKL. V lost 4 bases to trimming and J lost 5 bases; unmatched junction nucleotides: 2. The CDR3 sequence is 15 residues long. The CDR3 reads CASSPGTSGDNEQFF. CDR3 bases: TGCGCCAGCAGCCCCGGGACTAGCGGGGACAATGAGCAGTTCTTC.

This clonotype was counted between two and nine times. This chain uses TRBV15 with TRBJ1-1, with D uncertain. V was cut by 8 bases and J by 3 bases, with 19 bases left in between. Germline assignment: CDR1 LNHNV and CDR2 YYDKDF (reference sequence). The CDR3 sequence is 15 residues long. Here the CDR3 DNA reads TGTGCCACCCTTCCCCGAAGAAGGGCGGACACTGAAGCTTTCTTT. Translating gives CATLPRRRADTEAFF.

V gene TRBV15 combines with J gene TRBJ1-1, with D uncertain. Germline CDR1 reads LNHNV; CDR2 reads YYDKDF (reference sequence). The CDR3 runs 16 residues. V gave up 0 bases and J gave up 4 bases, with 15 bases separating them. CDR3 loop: CATSRENPRGATEAFF. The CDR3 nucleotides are TGTGCCACCAGCAGAGAGAACCCTCGGGGTGCCACTGAAGCTTTCTTT.

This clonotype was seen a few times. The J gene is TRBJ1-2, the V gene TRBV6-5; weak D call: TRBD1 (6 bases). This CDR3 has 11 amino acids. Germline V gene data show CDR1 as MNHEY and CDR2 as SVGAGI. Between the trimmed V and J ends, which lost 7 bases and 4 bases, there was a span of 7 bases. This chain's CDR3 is CASKTGYGYTF. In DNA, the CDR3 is TGTGCCAGCAAGACAGGCTATGGCTACACCTTC.

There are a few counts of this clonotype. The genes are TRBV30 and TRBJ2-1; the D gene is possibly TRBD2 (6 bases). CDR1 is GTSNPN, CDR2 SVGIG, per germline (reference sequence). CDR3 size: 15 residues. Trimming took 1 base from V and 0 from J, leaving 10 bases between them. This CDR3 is CAWSAAGLSYNEQFF. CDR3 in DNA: TGTGCCTGGAGTGCGGCGGGACTCTCCTACAATGAGCAGTTCTTC.

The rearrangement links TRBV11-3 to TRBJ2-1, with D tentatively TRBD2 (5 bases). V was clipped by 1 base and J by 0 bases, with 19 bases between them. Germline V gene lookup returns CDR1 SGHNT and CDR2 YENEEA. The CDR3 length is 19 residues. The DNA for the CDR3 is TGTGCCAGCAGCTTAGGGGTAAGGGCCGGAGGTAGCTCCTACAATGAGCAGTTCTTC. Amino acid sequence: CASSLGVRAGGSSYNEQFF.

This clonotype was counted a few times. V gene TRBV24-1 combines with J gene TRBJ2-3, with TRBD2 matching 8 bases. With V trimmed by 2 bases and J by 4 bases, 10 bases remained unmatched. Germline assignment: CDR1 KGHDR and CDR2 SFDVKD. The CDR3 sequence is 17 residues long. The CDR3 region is CATSDSRSGSPADTQYF. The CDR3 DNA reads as TGTGCCACCAGTGATTCCCGAAGCGGGAGTCCTGCAGATACGCAGTATTTT.

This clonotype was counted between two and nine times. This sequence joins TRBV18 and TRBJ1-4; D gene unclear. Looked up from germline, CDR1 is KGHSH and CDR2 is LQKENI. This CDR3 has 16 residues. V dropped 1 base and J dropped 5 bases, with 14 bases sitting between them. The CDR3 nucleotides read TGTGCCAGCTCACCACAGGAAGGAATTGGGAATGAAAAACTGTTTTTT. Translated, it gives CASSPQEGIGNEKLFF.

The DNA for the CDR3 is TGTGCCAGCAGCTTCAGGGAGGAAAAACTGTTTTTT. It is translated as CASSFREEKLFF. J is TRBJ1-4 and V is TRBV7-2, with a weak D call TRBD1 (5 bases). Germline V gene data show CDR1 as SGHTA and CDR2 as FQGNSA. Trimming pared 3 bases from V and 8 bases from J, leaving 7 bases between. CDR3 length equals 12 residues.

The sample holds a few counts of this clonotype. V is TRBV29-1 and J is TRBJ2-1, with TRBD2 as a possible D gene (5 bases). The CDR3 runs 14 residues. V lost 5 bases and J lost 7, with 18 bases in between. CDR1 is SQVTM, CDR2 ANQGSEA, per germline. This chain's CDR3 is CSVFEGLHSNEQFF. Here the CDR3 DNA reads TGCAGCGTTTTCGAGGGCCTACATTCGAATGAGCAGTTCTTC.

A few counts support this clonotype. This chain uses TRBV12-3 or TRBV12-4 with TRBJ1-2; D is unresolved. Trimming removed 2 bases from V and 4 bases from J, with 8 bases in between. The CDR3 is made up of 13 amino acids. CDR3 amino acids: CASSLQATYGYTF. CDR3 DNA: TGTGCCAGCAGTTTACAGGCGACCTATGGCTACACCTTC.

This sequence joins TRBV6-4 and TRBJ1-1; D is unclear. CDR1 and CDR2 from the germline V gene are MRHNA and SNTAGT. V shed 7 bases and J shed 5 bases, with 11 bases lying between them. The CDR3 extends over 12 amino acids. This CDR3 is CASILLRTEAFF. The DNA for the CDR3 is TGTGCCAGCATCCTTCTGAGGACTGAAGCTTTCTTT.

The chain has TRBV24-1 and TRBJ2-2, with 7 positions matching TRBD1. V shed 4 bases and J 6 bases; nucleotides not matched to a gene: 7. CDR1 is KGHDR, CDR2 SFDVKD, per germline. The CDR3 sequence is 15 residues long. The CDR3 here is CATSDPGQIAGELFF. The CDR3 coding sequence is TGTGCCACCAGTGACCCGGGACAGATCGCCGGGGAGCTGTTTTTT.

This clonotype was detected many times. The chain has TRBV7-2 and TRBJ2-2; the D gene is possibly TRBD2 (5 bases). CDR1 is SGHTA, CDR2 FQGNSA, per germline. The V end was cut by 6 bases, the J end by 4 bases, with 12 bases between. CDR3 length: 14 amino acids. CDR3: CASSQWRSTGELFF. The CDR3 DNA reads TGTGCCAGCAGTCAGTGGAGGTCCACCGGGGAGCTGTTTTTT. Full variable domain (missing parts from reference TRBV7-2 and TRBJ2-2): GAGVSQSPSNKVTEKGKDVELRCDPISGHTALYWYRQSLGQGLEFLIYFQGNSAPDKSGLPSDRFSAERTGGSVSTLTIQRTQQEDSAVYLCASSQWRSTGELFFGEGSRLTVL.

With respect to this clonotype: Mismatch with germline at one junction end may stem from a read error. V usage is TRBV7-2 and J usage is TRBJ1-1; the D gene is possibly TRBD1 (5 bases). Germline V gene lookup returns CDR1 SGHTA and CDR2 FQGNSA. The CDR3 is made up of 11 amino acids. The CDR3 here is CASSPGVGVVF. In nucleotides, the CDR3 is TGTGCCAGCAGCCCAGGTGTGGGGGTAGTCTTT.

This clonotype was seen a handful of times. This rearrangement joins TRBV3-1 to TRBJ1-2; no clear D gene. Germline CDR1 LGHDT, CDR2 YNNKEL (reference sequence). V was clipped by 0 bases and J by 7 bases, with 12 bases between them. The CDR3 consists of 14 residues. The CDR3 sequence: CASSQDWQDVGYTF. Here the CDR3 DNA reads TGTGCCAGCAGCCAAGATTGGCAGGATGTTGGCTACACCTTC. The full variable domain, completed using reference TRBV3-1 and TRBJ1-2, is DTAVSQTPKYLVTQMGNDKSIKCEQNLGHDTMYWYKQDSKKFLKIMFSYNNKELIINETVPNRFSPKSPDKAHLNLHINSLELGDSAVYFCASSQDWQDVGYTFGSGTRLTVV.

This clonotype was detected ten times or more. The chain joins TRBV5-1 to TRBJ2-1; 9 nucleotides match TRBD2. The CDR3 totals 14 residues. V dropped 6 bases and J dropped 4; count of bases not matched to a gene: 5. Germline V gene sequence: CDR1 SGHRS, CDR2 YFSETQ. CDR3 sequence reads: CASNVAGGYNEQFF. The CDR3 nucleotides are TGCGCCAGCAATGTGGCGGGGGGGTACAATGAGCAGTTCTTC.

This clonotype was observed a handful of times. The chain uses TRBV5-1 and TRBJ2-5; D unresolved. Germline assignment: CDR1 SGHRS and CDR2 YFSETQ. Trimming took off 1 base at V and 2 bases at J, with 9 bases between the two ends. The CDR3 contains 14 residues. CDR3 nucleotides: TGCGCCAGCAGCTTGCCTCCCTCTCAAGAGACCCAGTACTTC. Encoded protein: CASSLPPSQETQYF.

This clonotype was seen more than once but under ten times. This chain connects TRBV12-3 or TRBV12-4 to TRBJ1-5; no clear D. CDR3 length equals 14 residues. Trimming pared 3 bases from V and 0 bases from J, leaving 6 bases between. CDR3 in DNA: TGTGCCAGCAGTTTCTGGGATAGCAATCAGCCCCAGCATTTT. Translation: CASSFWDSNQPQHF.

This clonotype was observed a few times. CDR3 sequence: CASSSHGSTGELFF. The CDR3 DNA sequence: TGTGCCAGCAGTTCCCACGGGAGCACCGGGGAGCTGTTTTTT. The rearrangement links TRBV12-3 or TRBV12-4 to TRBJ2-2; TRBD2 is a possible D gene (6 bases). The CDR3 runs to 14 residues. V gave up 4 bases and J gave up 4 bases, with 10 bases separating them.

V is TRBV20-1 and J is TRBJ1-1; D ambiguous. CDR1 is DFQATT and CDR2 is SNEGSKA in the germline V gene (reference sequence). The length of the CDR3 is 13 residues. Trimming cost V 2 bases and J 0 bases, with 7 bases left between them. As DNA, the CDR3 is TGCAGTGCTAGATCCGGCATGAACACTGAAGCTTTCTTT. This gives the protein CSARSGMNTEAFF.

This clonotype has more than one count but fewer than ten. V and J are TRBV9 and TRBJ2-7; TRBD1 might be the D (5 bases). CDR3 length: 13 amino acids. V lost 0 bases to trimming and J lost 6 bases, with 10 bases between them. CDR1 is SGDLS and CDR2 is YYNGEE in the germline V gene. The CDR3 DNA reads TGTGCCAGCAGCGTAGTGTCAGGGTCCGAGCAGTACTTC. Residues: CASSVVSGSEQYF.

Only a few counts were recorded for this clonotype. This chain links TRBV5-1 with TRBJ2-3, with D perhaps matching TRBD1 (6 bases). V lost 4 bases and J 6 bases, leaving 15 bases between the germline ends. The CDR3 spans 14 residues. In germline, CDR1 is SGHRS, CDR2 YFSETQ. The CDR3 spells CASSGMTGQDTQYF. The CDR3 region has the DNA TGCGCCAGCAGCGGGATGACAGGTCAGGATACGCAGTATTTT.